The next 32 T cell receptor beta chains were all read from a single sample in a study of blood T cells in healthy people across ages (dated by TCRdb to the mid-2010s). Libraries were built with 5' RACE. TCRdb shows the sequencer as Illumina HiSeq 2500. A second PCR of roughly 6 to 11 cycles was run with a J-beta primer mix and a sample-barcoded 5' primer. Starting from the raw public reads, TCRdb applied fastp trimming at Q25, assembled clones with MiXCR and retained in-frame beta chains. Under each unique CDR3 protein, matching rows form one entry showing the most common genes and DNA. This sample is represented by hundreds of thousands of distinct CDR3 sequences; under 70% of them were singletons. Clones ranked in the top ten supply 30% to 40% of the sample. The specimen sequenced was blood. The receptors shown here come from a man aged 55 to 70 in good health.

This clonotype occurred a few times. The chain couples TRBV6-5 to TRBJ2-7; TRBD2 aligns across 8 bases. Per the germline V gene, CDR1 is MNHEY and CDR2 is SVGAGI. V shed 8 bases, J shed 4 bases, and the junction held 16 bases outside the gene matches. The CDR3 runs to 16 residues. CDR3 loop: CASSRRGGGSEYEQYF. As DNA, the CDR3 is TGTGCCAGCTCCAGGAGGGGCGGGGGGTCCGAGTACGAGCAGTACTTC.

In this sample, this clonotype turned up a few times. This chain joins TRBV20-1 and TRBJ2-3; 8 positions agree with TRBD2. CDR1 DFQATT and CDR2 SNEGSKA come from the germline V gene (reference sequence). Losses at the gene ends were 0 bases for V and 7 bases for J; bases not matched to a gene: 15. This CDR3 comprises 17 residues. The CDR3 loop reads CSAREGWALAVTHTQYF. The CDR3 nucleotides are TGCAGTGCTAGAGAAGGGTGGGCACTAGCGGTCACTCATACGCAGTATTTT.

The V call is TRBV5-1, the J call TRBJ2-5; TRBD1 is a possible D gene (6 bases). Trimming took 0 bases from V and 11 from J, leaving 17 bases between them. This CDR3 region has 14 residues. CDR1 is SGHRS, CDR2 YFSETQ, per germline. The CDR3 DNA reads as TGCGCCAGCAGCTTGGAGCCCCAGGGGCAAGAGCAGTACTTC. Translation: CASSLEPQGQEQYF.

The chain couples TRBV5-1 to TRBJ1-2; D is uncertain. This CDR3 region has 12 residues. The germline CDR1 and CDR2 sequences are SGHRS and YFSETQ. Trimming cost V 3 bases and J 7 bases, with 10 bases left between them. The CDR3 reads CASSSGIIGYTF. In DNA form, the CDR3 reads TGCGCCAGCAGCTCGGGCATTATTGGCTACACCTTC.

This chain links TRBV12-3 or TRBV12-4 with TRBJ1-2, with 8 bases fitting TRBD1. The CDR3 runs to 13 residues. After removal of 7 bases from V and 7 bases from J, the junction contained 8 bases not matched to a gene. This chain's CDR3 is CASTADRVCGYTF. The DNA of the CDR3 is TGTGCCAGCACCGCGGACAGGGTCTGTGGCTACACCTTC.

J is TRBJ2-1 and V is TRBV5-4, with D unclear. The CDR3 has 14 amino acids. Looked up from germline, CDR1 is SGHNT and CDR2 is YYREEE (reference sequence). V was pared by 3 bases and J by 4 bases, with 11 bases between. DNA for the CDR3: TGTGCCAGCAGCTCCCCCTTGGGGTACAATGAGCAGTTCTTC. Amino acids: CASSSPLGYNEQFF.

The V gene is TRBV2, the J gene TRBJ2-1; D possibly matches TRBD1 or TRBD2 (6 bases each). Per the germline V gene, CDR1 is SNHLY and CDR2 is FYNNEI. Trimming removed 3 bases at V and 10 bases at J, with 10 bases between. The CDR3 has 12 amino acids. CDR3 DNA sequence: TGTGCCAGCAGTGACCCCGGGGGCGAGCAGTTCTTC. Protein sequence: CASSDPGGEQFF. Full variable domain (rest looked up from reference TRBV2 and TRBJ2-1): EPEVTQTPSHQVTQMGQEVILRCVPISNHLYFYWYRQILGQKVEFLVSFYNNEISEKSEIFDDQFSVERPDGSNFTLKIRSTKLEDSAMYFCASSDPGGEQFFGPGTRLTVL.

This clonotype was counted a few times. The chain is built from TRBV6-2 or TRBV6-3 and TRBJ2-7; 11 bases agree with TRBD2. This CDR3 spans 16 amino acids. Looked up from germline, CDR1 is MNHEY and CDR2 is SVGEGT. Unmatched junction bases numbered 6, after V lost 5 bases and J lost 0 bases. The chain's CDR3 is CASSDGTSGPSYEQYF. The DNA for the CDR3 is TGTGCCAGCAGTGACGGGACTAGCGGACCCTCCTACGAGCAGTACTTC.

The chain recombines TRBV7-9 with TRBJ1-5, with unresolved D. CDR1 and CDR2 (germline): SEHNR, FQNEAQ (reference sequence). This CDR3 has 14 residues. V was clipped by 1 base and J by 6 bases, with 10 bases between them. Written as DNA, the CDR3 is TGTGCCAGCAGCTTAGGAGGGCTCGCTCAGCCCCAGCATTTT. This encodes CASSLGGLAQPQHF. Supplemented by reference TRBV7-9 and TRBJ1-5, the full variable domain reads DTGVSQNPRHKITKRGQNVTFRCDPISEHNRLYWYRQTLGQGPEFLTYFQNEAQLEKSRLLSDRFSAERPKGSFSTLEIQRTEQGDSAMYLCASSLGGLAQPQHFGDGTRLSIL.

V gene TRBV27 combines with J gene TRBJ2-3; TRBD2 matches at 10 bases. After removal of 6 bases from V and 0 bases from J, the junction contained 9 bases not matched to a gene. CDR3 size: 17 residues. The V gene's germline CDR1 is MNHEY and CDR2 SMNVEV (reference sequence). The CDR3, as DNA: TGTGCCAGCAGCTTAGCGGGGGGCCGAACTAGCACAGATACGCAGTATTTT. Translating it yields CASSLAGGRTSTDTQYF.

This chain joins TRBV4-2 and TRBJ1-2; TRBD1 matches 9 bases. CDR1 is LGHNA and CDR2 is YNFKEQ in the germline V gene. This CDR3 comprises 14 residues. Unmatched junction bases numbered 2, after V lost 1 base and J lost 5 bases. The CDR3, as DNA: TGTGCCAGCAGCCAAGGGACAGGGGAATATGGCTACACCTTC. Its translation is CASSQGTGEYGYTF.

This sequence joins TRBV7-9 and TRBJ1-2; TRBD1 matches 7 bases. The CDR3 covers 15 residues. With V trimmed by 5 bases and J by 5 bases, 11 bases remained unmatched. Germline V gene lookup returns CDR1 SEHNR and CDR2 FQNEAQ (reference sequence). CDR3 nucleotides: TGTGCCAGCAGCCCGCCCTCGACAGGGTGGTATGGCTACACCTTC. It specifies CASSPPSTGWYGYTF.

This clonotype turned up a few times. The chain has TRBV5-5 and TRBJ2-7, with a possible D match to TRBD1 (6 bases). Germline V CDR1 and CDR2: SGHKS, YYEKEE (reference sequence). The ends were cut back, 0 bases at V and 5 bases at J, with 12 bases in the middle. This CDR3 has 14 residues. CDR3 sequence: CASSLVPGDHEQYF. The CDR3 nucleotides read TGTGCCAGCAGCTTGGTTCCAGGGGACCACGAGCAGTACTTC.

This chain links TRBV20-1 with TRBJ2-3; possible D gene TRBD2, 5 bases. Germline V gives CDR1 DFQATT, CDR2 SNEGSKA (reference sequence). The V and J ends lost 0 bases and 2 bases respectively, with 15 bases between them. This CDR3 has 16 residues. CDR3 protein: CSARDFLRGFTDTQYF. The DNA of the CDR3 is TGCAGTGCTAGAGATTTCCTTCGCGGGTTCACAGATACGCAGTATTTT.

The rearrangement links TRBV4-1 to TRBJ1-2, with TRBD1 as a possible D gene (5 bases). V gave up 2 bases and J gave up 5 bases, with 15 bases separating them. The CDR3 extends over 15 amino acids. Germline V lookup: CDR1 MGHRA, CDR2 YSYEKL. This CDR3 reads CASSQPAGRGYGYTF. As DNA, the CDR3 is TGCGCCAGCAGCCAACCCGCGGGGAGGGGTTATGGCTACACCTTC.

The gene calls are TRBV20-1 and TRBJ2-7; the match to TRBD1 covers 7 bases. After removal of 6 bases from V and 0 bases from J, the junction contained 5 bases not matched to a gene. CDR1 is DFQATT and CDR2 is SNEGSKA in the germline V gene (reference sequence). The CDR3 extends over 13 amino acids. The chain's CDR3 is CSAAGTDSYEQYF. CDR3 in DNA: TGCAGTGCCGCCGGGACAGACTCCTACGAGCAGTACTTC.

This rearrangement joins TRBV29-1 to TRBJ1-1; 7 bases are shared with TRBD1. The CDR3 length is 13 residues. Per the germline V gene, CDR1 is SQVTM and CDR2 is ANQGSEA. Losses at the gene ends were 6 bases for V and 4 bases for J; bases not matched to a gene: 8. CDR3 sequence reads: CSVDQRQGTEAFF. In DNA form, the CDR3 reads TGCAGCGTGGATCAACGACAGGGCACTGAAGCTTTCTTT.

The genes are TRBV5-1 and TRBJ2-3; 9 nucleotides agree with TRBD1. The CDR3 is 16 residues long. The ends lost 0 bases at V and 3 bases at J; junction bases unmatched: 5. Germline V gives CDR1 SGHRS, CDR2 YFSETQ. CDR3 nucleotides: TGCGCCAGCAGCTTGGAGGGGACAGGGCGGACAGATACGCAGTATTTT. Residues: CASSLEGTGRTDTQYF. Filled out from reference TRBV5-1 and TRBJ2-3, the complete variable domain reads KAGVTQTPRYLIKTRGQQVTLSCSPISGHRSVSWYQQTPGQGLQFLFEYFSETQRNKGNFPGRFSGRQFSNSRSEMNVSTLELGDSALYLCASSLEGTGRTDTQYFGPGTRLTVL.

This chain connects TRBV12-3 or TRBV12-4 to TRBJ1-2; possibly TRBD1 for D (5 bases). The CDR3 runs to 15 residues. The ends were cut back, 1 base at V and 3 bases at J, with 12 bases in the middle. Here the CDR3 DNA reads TGTGCCAGCAGTTTAGGCGGGGCGAGGCACTATGGCTACACCTTC. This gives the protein CASSLGGARHYGYTF.

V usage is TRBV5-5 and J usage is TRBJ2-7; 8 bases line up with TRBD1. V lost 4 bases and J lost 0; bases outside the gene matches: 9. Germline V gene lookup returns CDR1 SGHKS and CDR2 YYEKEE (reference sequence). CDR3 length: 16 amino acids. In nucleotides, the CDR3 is TGTGCCAGCAGCCGGGCGACAGGGGCTACCTCCTACGAGCAGTACTTC. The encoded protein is CASSRATGATSYEQYF.

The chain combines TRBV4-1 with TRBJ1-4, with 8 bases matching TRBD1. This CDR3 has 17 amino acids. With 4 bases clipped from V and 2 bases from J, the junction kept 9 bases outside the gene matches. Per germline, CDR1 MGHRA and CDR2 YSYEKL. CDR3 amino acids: CASSRPGGAGTNEKLFF. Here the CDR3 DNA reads TGCGCCAGCAGCCGGCCAGGGGGCGCAGGCACTAATGAAAAACTGTTTTTT.

In DNA form, the CDR3 reads TGTGCCAGTAGTGGCGGGGGACTCCTAGCCAAAAACATTCAGTACTTC. Protein sequence: CASSGGGLLAKNIQYF. V and J are TRBV28 and TRBJ2-4; 7 positions agree with TRBD2. V was pared by 9 bases and J by 0 bases, with 11 bases of the junction left unmatched. CDR3 length equals 16 residues. CDR1 and CDR2 from the germline V gene are MDHEN and SYDVKM.

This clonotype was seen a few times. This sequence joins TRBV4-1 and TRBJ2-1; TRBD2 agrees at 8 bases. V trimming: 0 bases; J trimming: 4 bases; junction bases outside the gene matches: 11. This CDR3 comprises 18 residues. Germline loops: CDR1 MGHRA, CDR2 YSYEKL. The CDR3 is CASSQDRGGRGRYNEQFF. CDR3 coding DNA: TGCGCCAGCAGCCAAGATCGGGGGGGGCGGGGGAGGTACAATGAGCAGTTCTTC.

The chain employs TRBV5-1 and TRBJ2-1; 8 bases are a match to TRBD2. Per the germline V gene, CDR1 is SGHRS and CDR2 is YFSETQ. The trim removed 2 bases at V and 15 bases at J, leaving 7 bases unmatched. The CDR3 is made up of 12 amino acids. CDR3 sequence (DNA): TGCGCCAGCAGCTTCAGCGGGGGAGCCTGGTTCTTC. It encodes CASSFSGGAWFF.

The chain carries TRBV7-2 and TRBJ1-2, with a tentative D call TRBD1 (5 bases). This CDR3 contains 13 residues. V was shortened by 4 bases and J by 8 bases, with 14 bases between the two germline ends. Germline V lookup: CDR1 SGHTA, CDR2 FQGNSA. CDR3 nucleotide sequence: TGTGCCAGCAGCTCCGTTGGGGACGGCGGCTACACCTTC. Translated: CASSSVGDGGYTF.

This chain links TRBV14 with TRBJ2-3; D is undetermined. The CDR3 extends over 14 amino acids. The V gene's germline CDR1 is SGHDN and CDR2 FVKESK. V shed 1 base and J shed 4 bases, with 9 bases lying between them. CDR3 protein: CASSQGFISDTQYF. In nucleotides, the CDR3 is TGTGCCAGCAGCCAAGGCTTTATTTCAGATACGCAGTATTTT.

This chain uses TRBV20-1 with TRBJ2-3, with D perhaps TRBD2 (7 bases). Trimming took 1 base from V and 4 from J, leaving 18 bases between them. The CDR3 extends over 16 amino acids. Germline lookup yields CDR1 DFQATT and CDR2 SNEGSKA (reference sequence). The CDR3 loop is CSARGPWTRGPDTQYF. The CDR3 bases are TGCAGTGCTAGAGGTCCGTGGACGCGGGGGCCAGATACGCAGTATTTT.

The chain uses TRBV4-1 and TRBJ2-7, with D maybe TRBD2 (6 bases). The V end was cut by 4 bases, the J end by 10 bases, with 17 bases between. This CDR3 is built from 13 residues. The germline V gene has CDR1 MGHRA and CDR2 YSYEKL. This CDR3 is CASSPFSREAQYF. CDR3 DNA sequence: TGCGCCAGCAGCCCTTTCTCGAGGGAGGCCCAGTACTTC.

The CDR3 is CASSDGGLEQFF. CDR3 in DNA: TGTGCCAGCAGCGACGGGGGACTCGAGCAGTTCTTC. This chain links TRBV7-9 with TRBJ2-1; a weak D match, TRBD2 (6 bases). Germline CDR1 reads SEHNR; CDR2 reads FQNEAQ (reference sequence). V lost 5 bases to trimming and J lost 10 bases, with 12 bases between them. The CDR3 is 12 amino acids.

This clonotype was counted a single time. The CDR3 protein is CASSLRRSQRPDTF. The CDR3 DNA reads as TGTGCCAGCAGCTTAAGACGGAGCCAACGGCCCGACACCTTC. This sequence joins TRBV13 and TRBJ1-2; D not certain. The V and J ends lost 2 bases and 12 bases respectively, with 19 bases between them. Germline CDR1 and CDR2: PRHDT and FYEKMQ (reference sequence). The CDR3 spans 14 residues.

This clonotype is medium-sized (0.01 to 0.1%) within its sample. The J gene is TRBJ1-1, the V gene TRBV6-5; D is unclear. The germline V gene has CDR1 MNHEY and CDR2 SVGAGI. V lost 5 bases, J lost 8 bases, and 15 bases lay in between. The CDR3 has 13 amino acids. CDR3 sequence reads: CASSDDPQFEAFF. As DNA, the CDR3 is TGTGCCAGCAGTGACGACCCGCAGTTCGAAGCTTTCTTT.

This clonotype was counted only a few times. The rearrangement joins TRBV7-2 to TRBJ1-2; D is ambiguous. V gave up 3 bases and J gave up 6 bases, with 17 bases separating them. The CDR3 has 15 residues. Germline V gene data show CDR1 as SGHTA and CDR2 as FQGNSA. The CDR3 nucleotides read TGTGCCAGCAGCTTCAGTGGCAGCTGGGGAGATGGCTACACCTTC. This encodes CASSFSGSWGDGYTF.